This T cell receptor beta chain appears in the sequencing data of a study of cytotoxic CD8 clonotypes in ibrutinib-treated CLL. From germline, CDR1 is SGHRS and CDR2 YFSETQ. The CDR3 runs 12 residues. V was trimmed by 4 bases and J by 6 bases, leaving 11 bases between them. Study-level findings and limits: Measured clonality at baseline was greater than in age-matched healthy donors and tracked with circulating CD8+ T-cell counts.

Generated by immunoSEQ multiplex PCR, the TCRdb table keeps only in-frame clones and is missing some. The sample contains hundreds of thousands of clones, about three quarters of which appear only once. This clone was seen only a few times. Antigen unknown. This chain joins TRBV5-1 and TRBJ2-7; maybe TRBD1 (5 bases). The source is a human donor with chronic lymphocytic leukemia. Sequencing used PBMCs, obtained after 24 months of ibrutinib treatment. The CDR3 DNA sequence: TGCGCCAGCAGCCACAAAGGGGCCGAGCAGTACTTC. Translation: CASSHKGAEQYF. Full variable domain (rest looked up from reference TRBV5-1 and TRBJ2-7): KAGVTQTPRYLIKTRGQQVTLSCSPISGHRSVSWYQQTPGQGLQFLFEYFSETQRNKGNFPGRFSGRQFSNSRSEMNVSTLELGDSALYLCASSHKGAEQYFGPGTRLTVT.